The clone carrying this T cell receptor beta chain was seen more than once but under ten times. The germline gives CDR1 SGHNT, CDR2 YYREEE (reference sequence). The ends were cut back, 4 bases at V and 2 bases at J, with 12 bases in the middle. The CDR3 is 14 residues long. As originally analysed: By means of reference gene primer amplification, nucleated cell counts were estimated. Libraries were prepared by immunoSEQ multiplex PCR; TCRdb keeps only in-frame clonotypes and omits some of them. The V and J calls and clone size are taken from that table; D and trimming were inferred from the DNA. The profile shows about 26,000 clones, 80% to 95% of them singletons. This sample was taken from a study of blood T cell repertoires in COVID-19. Study information: Material from acute and convalescent COVID-19 was sourced from the United States, Italy and Spain. The analysed material was cDNA or gDNA that came from T cells, B-cell-depleted T cells, or PBMCs.

V and J are TRBV5-4 and TRBJ1-2; D unresolved. Sequences were obtained from peripheral blood. The origin of this receptor is a human donor in a cohort sampled during active COVID-19. The CDR3 bases are TGTGCCAGCAGCCCAACGGAGGTGAACTATGGCTACACCTTC. Encoded protein: CASSPTEVNYGYTF.